Given below is one TCR beta chain in context. Its target antigen remains unknown. Base qualities are missing; no much larger clone stands one base away. The CDR3 runs 16 amino acids, cysteine and phenylalanine included. CDR3 DNA only is kept here, 48 bases in frame from base 1. Here V drops 3 bases and J drops 0 bases, and the junction holds 8 bases not matched to any gene. In the germline V gene (reference sequence), CDR1 corresponds to GTSNPN and CDR2 to SVGIG. TCRbeta CDR3 regions were amplified from genomic DNA by means of the immunoSEQ Assay, a bias-controlled multiplex PCR. The study's processing was this. Nucleated cell counts per sample were estimated from amplification of reference gene primers within the assay. Sequence reads were collapsed and filtered to measure the absolute abundance of every unique TCRbeta CDR3 rearrangement. For each sample, productive Simpson clonality was calculated by taking the square root of Simpson's diversity index across productive rearrangements. TCRdb took over this immuneACCESS table, retaining in-frame rearrangements with V and J assigned. Such tables are incomplete; in checked studies, under half of the missing clones stem from an unresolved V gene, and the remainder is unexplained. V and J calls and clone size are copied from that table; D and trimming were computed from the DNA. The sample contains 200,000 to 250,000 clones, just under 85% of them found a single time. The ten largest clones represent over 7.5% of the sample.

The sample belongs to a study of blood T cell repertoires in COVID-19 (TCRdb year 2020). In terms of the full investigation: The collaborator samples originated in the United States, Italy and Spain and spanned the acute and convalescent phases of COVID-19. The prospective study material was composed of cDNA or gDNA derived from T cells, B-cell-depleted T cells, or PBMCs. The dataset comprised deeply sampled blood TCRbeta repertoires from subjects exposed to, actively infected with, or recovered from COVID-19. The repertoires were made available in a free public database intended to serve as a resource for research on the immune response to SARS-CoV-2. The samples were drawn from two sources: the first 160 participants of the ongoing ImmuneRACE study, and some 1,300 subjects contributed by 6 global collaborators. A de-identified subject ID, COVID-19 status, age in years and sex were almost always included in the sample metadata. HLA class I and class II types, where available, came from metadata supplied by the sample provider rather than from assay-based typing. Study-level results and caveats: The amount of clinical and demographic metadata varied by source and participant and was provided uncurated.

Each collaborating institution followed its own protocols to collect whole blood in K2EDTA tubes. Collaborator samples were shipped for TCRbeta analysis as frozen whole blood, isolated PBMCs, or DNA extracted from either sample type. The TCR comes from an elderly man with acute or convalescent COVID-19. The sample taken for sequencing was peripheral blood. The chain employs TRBV30 and TRBJ2-4, with TRBD1 matching 7 junction bases. The nucleotide sequence is TGTGCCTGGAGGGACCCCAGGGGGTCAGCCAAAAACATTCAGTACTTC. Its coded protein is CAWRDPRGSAKNIQYF.